One and the same sample provided the 11 T cell receptor beta chains below, sequenced in a study of blood T cell repertoires in COVID-19. TCRdb's table, derived via immunoSEQ multiplex PCR, lists solely in-frame clones and lacks some. This sample has some 170,000 clones, with roughly four fifths found just once. The sequenced sample consisted of peripheral blood. The receptors here all came from a human donor in a cohort sampled during active COVID-19.

The genes are TRBV2 and TRBJ2-7, with a tentative D call TRBD1 (6 bases). V lost 6 bases, J lost 3 bases, and 12 bases lay in between. Germline V gives CDR1 SNHLY, CDR2 FYNNEI. CDR3 length: 13 amino acids. CDR3 loop: CASRIRGSYEQYF. DNA of the CDR3: TGTGCCAGCAGAATCAGGGGAAGCTACGAGCAGTACTTC.

V is TRBV7-9 and J is TRBJ2-5, with a possible D match to TRBD1 (6 bases). Germline V gene lookup returns CDR1 SEHNR and CDR2 FQNEAQ (reference sequence). V gave up 5 bases and J gave up 4 bases, with 17 bases separating them. CDR3 length: 15 amino acids. CDR3 amino acids: CASSPAGDLRETQYF. The CDR3 DNA reads TGTGCCAGCAGCCCCGCAGGGGATCTTCGAGAGACCCAGTACTTC. Supplemented by reference TRBV7-9 and TRBJ2-5, the full variable domain reads DTGVSQNPRHKITKRGQNVTFRCDPISEHNRLYWYRQTLGQGPEFLTYFQNEAQLEKSRLLSDRFSAERPKGSFSTLEIQRTEQGDSAMYLCASSPAGDLRETQYFGPGTRLLVL.

The rearrangement joins TRBV9 to TRBJ2-3, with 11 nucleotides matching TRBD2. J gave up 5 bases and V 0 bases, and 2 bases lay outside the gene matches. The CDR3 loop spans 15 amino acids. Germline lookup yields CDR1 SGDLS and CDR2 YYNGEE. CDR3 protein: CASSVGGTSGDTQYF. DNA for the CDR3: TGTGCCAGCAGCGTAGGAGGGACTAGCGGAGATACGCAGTATTTT. The full variable domain, completed using reference TRBV9 and TRBJ2-3, is DSGVTQTPKHLITATGQRVTLRCSPRSGDLSVYWYQQSLDQGLQFLIQYYNGEERAKGNILERFSAQQFPDLHSELNLSSLELGDSALYFCASSVGGTSGDTQYFGPGTRLTVL.

The V gene is TRBV18, the J gene TRBJ2-1; 8 bases map to TRBD1. Trimming removed 3 bases from V and 6 bases from J; junction bases left unmatched: 7. CDR1 is KGHSH and CDR2 is LQKENI in the germline V gene. The CDR3 totals 15 residues. In nucleotides, the CDR3 is TGTGCCAGCTCACCTAGGGGACAGGCTCTCAATGAGCAGTTCTTC. It encodes CASSPRGQALNEQFF.

The CDR3 spells CASGISGSRETQYF. The CDR3 bases are TGTGCCAGCGGGATTAGCGGGAGTAGGGAGACCCAGTACTTC. The J gene is TRBJ2-5, the V gene TRBV27; 9 nucleotides line up with TRBD2. V shed 8 bases and J 5 bases; nucleotides not matched to a gene: 9. The CDR3 is 14 amino acids. Germline CDR1 reads MNHEY; CDR2 reads SMNVEV (reference sequence).

The chain couples TRBV6-6 to TRBJ2-3, with 12 bases that match TRBD2. Germline values: CDR1 MNHNY, CDR2 SVGAGI (reference sequence). The CDR3 sequence is 17 residues long. Trimming cost V 5 bases and J 7 bases; bases outside gene matches: 13. The DNA for the CDR3 is TGTGCCAGCAGTCCAGCGGCTAGCGGGAGGGTTGCGAATACGCAGTATTTT. Translation: CASSPAASGRVANTQYF.

The rearrangement uses TRBV9 and TRBJ2-5; maybe TRBD2 (7 bases). Per germline, CDR1 SGDLS and CDR2 YYNGEE. The CDR3 has 16 residues. Trimming stripped 0 bases from V and 5 bases from J, with 17 bases between. The CDR3 sequence: CASSVAGGAGGETQYF. CDR3 DNA: TGTGCCAGCAGCGTAGCGGGGGGCGCAGGTGGCGAGACCCAGTACTTC.

This clone came up once. V and J are TRBV23-1 and TRBJ2-2, with D hard to call. TRBV23-1 falls under the ORF class, with uncertain function. V lost 6 bases and J 6 bases, leaving 20 bases between the germline ends. The CDR3 loop spans 16 amino acids. CDR3 in amino acids: CASSSAKPCSPGELFF. For the CDR3, the DNA is TGCGCCAGCAGCTCCGCGAAGCCTTGTAGTCCCGGGGAGCTGTTTTTT.

The chain carries TRBV7-9 and TRBJ1-2; 7 nucleotides match TRBD1. Germline assignment: CDR1 SEHNR and CDR2 FQNEAQ (reference sequence). Trimming removed 5 bases from V and 6 bases from J; junction bases left unmatched: 9. The CDR3 extends over 14 amino acids. The DNA of the CDR3 is TGTGCCAGCAGCCTACAGGGGTTCTCCGATGGCTACACCTTC. This sequence encodes CASSLQGFSDGYTF.

This clone showed up just once. The rearrangement joins TRBV10-1 to TRBJ2-7; a possible D gene is TRBD1 (6 bases). Per germline, CDR1 WNHNN and CDR2 SYGVQD (reference sequence). Trimming left V 5 bases short and J 9 bases short, with 17 bases between. The CDR3 is made up of 13 amino acids. CDR3 amino acids: CASSLKGDLRQYF. The CDR3 DNA follows: TGCGCCAGCAGTCTAAAGGGGGACCTAAGGCAGTACTTC.

This clone was seen just once. This chain links TRBV19 with TRBJ2-1; 7 positions match TRBD1. Losses at the gene ends were 6 bases for V and 4 bases for J; bases not matched to a gene: 6. CDR3 size: 14 residues. Germline CDR1 reads LNHDA; CDR2 reads SQIVND (reference sequence). In DNA, the CDR3 is TGTGCCAGTAGAACCGGGACAGATTACAATGAGCAGTTCTTC. This gives the protein CASRTGTDYNEQFF.